Following are 27 T cell receptor beta chains from one sample sequenced in a study of post-analysis software for immune sequencing data. Broader study findings: With TRBV5-6, TRBV5-1 and TRBV20-1 included, about five TRBV segments were more frequent in patients than in controls.

Their target antigens are unknown. Presence of unique molecular identifiers characterized the TCR beta cDNA libraries. TCRdb redid the calling of the PCR reads with MiXCR, one entry per CDR3 protein. The sample consists of more than 500,000 distinct CDR3 sequences, 34% of them appearing once. The sequenced sample was blood. These receptors came from a girl aged 2 to 17 with multiple sclerosis.

This clonotype was recorded at least ten times. CDR3: CASSLTGGTGVNEQFF. Written as DNA, the CDR3 is TGTGCCAGCAGCTTAACCGGAGGGACAGGGGTCAATGAGCAGTTCTTC. This sequence joins TRBV7-3 and TRBJ2-1; TRBD1 matches 10 bases. CDR1 SGHTA and CDR2 FQGTGA come from the germline V gene. CDR3 length: 16 amino acids. Germline trimming cut 0 bases from V and 6 bases from J; bases unmatched to any gene: 5.

To note about this clonotype: An end of the junction does not agree with germline; a read error may underlie this. V and J are TRBV5-6 and TRBJ2-3; perhaps TRBD1 as D (6 bases). CDR1 is SGHDT, CDR2 YYEEEE, per germline. The CDR3 spans 20 residues. CDR3 region: CASSIIGAGLDRRTTGTQYF. The CDR3 DNA follows: TGTGCCAGCAGCATCATCGGCGCAGGGTTGGACAGAAGGACCACAGGTACGCAGTATTTT.

This clonotype has more than one count but fewer than ten. This chain uses TRBV9 with TRBJ2-7; weak D call: TRBD2 (5 bases). Germline V gene lookup returns CDR1 SGDLS and CDR2 YYNGEE. V shed 3 bases and J shed 3 bases, with 13 bases lying between them. The CDR3 sequence is 14 residues long. The CDR3, as DNA: TGTGCCAGCAGCGCGGAGGATGGTGGCTACGAGCAGTACTTC. Protein sequence: CASSAEDGGYEQYF.

V usage is TRBV20-1 and J usage is TRBJ2-5; 8 positions agree with TRBD2. This CDR3 is built from 17 residues. Germline CDR1 and CDR2: DFQATT and SNEGSKA (reference sequence). V dropped 0 bases and J dropped 1; count of bases not matched to a gene: 10. The CDR3 nucleotides are TGCAGTGCTAGAGATCTAATTCCCGGGGGGGCCCAAGAGACCCAGTACTTC. Translation: CSARDLIPGGAQETQYF.

This chain connects TRBV5-1 to TRBJ1-2; the D gene is possibly TRBD1 (6 bases). This CDR3 is built from 14 residues. With 3 bases removed from V and 5 bases from J, the gap between germline ends came to 14 bases. Germline loops: CDR1 SGHRS, CDR2 YFSETQ. The DNA for the CDR3 is TGCGCCAGCAGCTCACAGGGAAGTCGATATGGCTACACCTTC. It codes for CASSSQGSRYGYTF.

The sample holds a few counts of this clonotype. The chain employs TRBV18 and TRBJ2-7, with a tentative D call TRBD1 (6 bases). The CDR3 loop spans 15 amino acids. The germline V gene has CDR1 KGHSH and CDR2 LQKENI. Trimming took 6 bases from V and 3 from J, leaving 18 bases between them. Written as DNA, the CDR3 is TGTGCCAGCTCGCCGGGACACCGGGATTTCTACGAGCAGTACTTC. Translated: CASSPGHRDFYEQYF.

In its sample, this clonotype was seen a few times. The chain uses TRBV27 and TRBJ1-1, with 9 bases fitting TRBD1. Germline V lookup: CDR1 MNHEY, CDR2 SMNVEV (reference sequence). V lost 4 bases to trimming and J lost 1 base; unmatched junction nucleotides: 4. The CDR3 sequence is 15 residues long. This CDR3 is CASSWDRDPNTEAFF. In DNA, the CDR3 is TGTGCCAGCAGTTGGGACAGGGACCCGAACACTGAAGCTTTCTTT.

CDR3 loop: CASSYSGGGDRGTDTQYF. Here the CDR3 DNA reads TGTGCCAGCAGTTACAGTGGCGGGGGGGATAGAGGCACAGATACGCAGTATTTT. The gene calls are TRBV6-5 and TRBJ2-3, with 9 bases matching TRBD2. The V gene's germline CDR1 is MNHEY and CDR2 SVGAGI. J lost 1 base, V lost 2 bases, and 10 bases had no gene match. The CDR3 covers 18 residues.

CDR3 in amino acids: CASSRNRVGDTEAFF. CDR3 sequence (DNA): TGTGCCAGCAGCCGGAACAGGGTAGGAGACACTGAAGCTTTCTTT. The chain couples TRBV28 to TRBJ1-1; weak D call: TRBD1 (6 bases). The CDR3 sequence is 15 residues long. The germline gives CDR1 MDHEN, CDR2 SYDVKM. Trimming took off 6 bases at V and 3 bases at J, with 17 bases between the two ends.

CDR3: CASSQDFSAADTQYF. In nucleotides, the CDR3 is TGTGCCAGCAGCCAAGATTTCTCGGCCGCTGATACGCAGTATTTT. The chain couples TRBV14 to TRBJ2-3; D gene ambiguous. V was cut by 0 bases and J by 6 bases, with 13 bases left in between. The length of the CDR3 is 15 residues. Germline lookup yields CDR1 SGHDN and CDR2 FVKESK.

A few counts support this clonotype. The chain joins TRBV18 to TRBJ2-3; D not certain. Deletions cut 3 bases from V and 4 bases from J, with 8 bases between. Germline V lookup: CDR1 KGHSH, CDR2 LQKENI. The CDR3 is made up of 13 amino acids. Written as DNA, the CDR3 is TGTGCCAGCTCACCCGACGCAGCAGATACGCAGTATTTT. This translates into CASSPDAADTQYF.

The genes are TRBV5-1 and TRBJ2-3, with a tentative D call TRBD2 (7 bases). V lost 5 bases and J lost 6, with 16 bases in between. The CDR3 covers 14 residues. Germline V gene sequence: CDR1 SGHRS, CDR2 YFSETQ. CDR3: CASRPGGSRDTQYF. CDR3 coding DNA: TGCGCCAGCAGACCGGGGGGCTCTCGTGATACGCAGTATTTT.

The chain carries TRBV6-5 and TRBJ1-2; tentatively, D is TRBD1 (5 bases). Trimming removed 7 bases at V and 4 bases at J, with 13 bases between. The CDR3 has 13 amino acids. Germline V gene data show CDR1 as MNHEY and CDR2 as SVGAGI. The CDR3 sequence: CASTRDSLYGYTF. The CDR3 bases are TGTGCCAGCACCAGAGACAGCCTCTATGGCTACACCTTC.

This clonotype was counted at least ten times. The chain has TRBV29-1 and TRBJ2-5, with D uncertain. The CDR3 contains 12 residues. Trimming removed 8 bases from V and 2 bases from J, with 12 bases in between. Germline values: CDR1 SQVTM, CDR2 ANQGSEA. The CDR3 spells CSTSVGQETQYF. The CDR3 nucleotides read TGCAGCACTTCAGTAGGGCAAGAGACCCAGTACTTC.

In this sample, this clonotype turned up a few times. This chain uses TRBV12-3 or TRBV12-4 with TRBJ1-4; D is uncertain. Trimming stripped 2 bases from V and 7 bases from J, with 8 bases between. This CDR3 has 13 residues. Here the CDR3 reads CASSLRLPEKLFF. As DNA, the CDR3 is TGTGCCAGCAGTTTAAGGCTTCCTGAAAAACTGTTTTTT.

The rearrangement joins TRBV7-9 to TRBJ2-1; D call uncertain. V was pared by 1 base and J by 5 bases, with 15 bases between. This CDR3 is built from 16 residues. Germline assignment: CDR1 SEHNR and CDR2 FQNEAQ (reference sequence). The CDR3 sequence: CASSLGPRSGDNEQFF. The CDR3 coding sequence is TGTGCCAGCAGCTTAGGACCGAGAAGTGGGGACAATGAGCAGTTCTTC.

The CDR3 coding sequence is TGCAGTGCTAGTCGACAGGGGTTTGGGTACGAGCAGTACTTC. This encodes CSASRQGFGYEQYF. The chain couples TRBV20-1 to TRBJ2-7, with 8 bases identical to TRBD1. The germline CDR1 and CDR2 sequences are DFQATT and SNEGSKA (reference sequence). The CDR3 covers 14 residues. Trimming cost V 3 bases and J 4 bases; bases outside gene matches: 8.

This clonotype appeared a few times. V and J are TRBV29-1 and TRBJ2-2; D possibly corresponds to TRBD2 (6 bases). Germline V lookup: CDR1 SQVTM, CDR2 ANQGSEA. There are 17 residues in the CDR3. V lost 1 base, J lost 3 bases, and 18 bases lay in between. The CDR3 reads CSVEGRDGGAYTGELFF. DNA of the CDR3: TGCAGCGTTGAAGGGCGGGACGGTGGGGCCTACACCGGGGAGCTGTTTTTT.

The chain has TRBV27 and TRBJ2-3; D remains ambiguous. This CDR3 region has 13 residues. Germline values: CDR1 MNHEY, CDR2 SMNVEV (reference sequence). Trimming took off 4 bases at V and 1 base at J, with 6 bases between the two ends. CDR3 DNA sequence: TGTGCCAGCAGTTACATACGCACAGATACGCAGTATTTT. It codes for CASSYIRTDTQYF.

This clonotype was detected once. The chain employs TRBV20-1 and TRBJ2-2, with D hard to call. Trimming cost V 3 bases and J 5 bases, with 10 bases left between them. The CDR3 is 13 residues long. Germline V lookup: CDR1 DFQATT, CDR2 SNEGSKA (reference sequence). The CDR3 DNA reads as TGCAGTGCTAGTGGGCTGGGGACCGGGGAGCTGTTTTTT. Translation: CSASGLGTGELFF.

This clonotype was seen a few times. This chain uses TRBV18 with TRBJ2-5; D could derive from TRBD1 or TRBD2 (5 bases each). Trimming shortened V by 3 bases and J by 2 bases, and 13 bases separated the two germline ends. Germline V lookup: CDR1 KGHSH, CDR2 LQKENI. The CDR3 runs 15 residues. This CDR3 reads CASSPEADRQETQYF. The CDR3 DNA follows: TGTGCCAGCTCACCGGAGGCAGACAGACAAGAGACCCAGTACTTC. The entire variable domain, with the rest obtained from reference TRBV18 and TRBJ2-5, is as follows: NAGVMQNPRHLVRRRGQEARLRCSPMKGHSHVYWYRQLPEEGLKFMVYLQKENIIDESGMPKERFSAEFPKEGPSILRIQQVVRGDSAAYFCASSPEADRQETQYFGPGTRLLVL.

The table lists this clonotype with a few counts. The V gene is TRBV7-6, the J gene TRBJ1-2, with a tentative D call TRBD1 (5 bases). This CDR3 has 11 residues. Per the germline V gene, CDR1 is SGHVS and CDR2 is FNYEAQ. The V end lost 9 bases, the J end lost 6 bases, and 11 bases lay between the germline ends. CDR3 nucleotides: TGTGCCAGTCAGTCGGGGGATGGCTACACCTTC. Translation: CASQSGDGYTF. Based on the CDR3 plus reference TRBV7-6 and TRBJ1-2, the full variable domain is GAGVSQSPRYKVTKRGQDVALRCDPISGHVSLYWYRQALGQGPEFLTYFNYEAQQDKSGLPNDRFSAERPEGSISTLTIQRTEQRDSAMYRCASQSGDGYTFGSGTRLTVV.

This clonotype was seen more than once but under ten times. The genes are TRBV9 and TRBJ2-7; D ambiguous. Germline CDR1 SGDLS, CDR2 YYNGEE. CDR3 length: 14 residues. The V end was cut by 0 bases, the J end by 3 bases, with 10 bases between. The CDR3 DNA sequence: TGTGCCAGCAGCGTAGGGCCCGCCCTCTACGAGCAGTACTTC. This sequence encodes CASSVGPALYEQYF.

This clonotype was seen only a few times. This chain joins TRBV10-3 and TRBJ2-7; D could derive from TRBD1 or TRBD2 (5 bases each). CDR1 is ENHRY, CDR2 SYGVKD, per germline. CDR3 length: 13 residues. With 0 bases removed from V and 6 bases from J, the gap between germline ends came to 9 bases. The CDR3 here is CAISESGVGEQYF. The CDR3 DNA reads TGTGCCATCAGTGAGTCGGGGGTGGGCGAGCAGTACTTC.

This clonotype has just a few counts. This chain joins TRBV6-1 and TRBJ1-1, with TRBD1 identical over 9 bases. V gave up 0 bases and J gave up 7 bases; unmatched junction bases: 6. The CDR3 contains 15 residues. Germline assignment: CDR1 MNHNS and CDR2 SASEGT. In DNA, the CDR3 is TGTGCCAGCAGTGAAGCGAGGACAGGGGTGTTTGAAGCTTTCTTT. Amino acids: CASSEARTGVFEAFF.

In its sample, this clonotype was seen a few times. V and J are TRBV10-3 and TRBJ2-5, with 9 bases matching TRBD1. The DNA matches TRBJ2-7 better at its end, which makes the J call doubtful. CDR1 ENHRY and CDR2 SYGVKD come from the germline V gene. The CDR3 loop spans 15 amino acids. As DNA, the CDR3 is TGTGCCATCAGTGAGTCCCAGGACAGGGGTCACGAGCAGTACTTC. Protein sequence: CAISESQDRGHEQYF.

This clonotype was counted a few times. In DNA form, the CDR3 reads TGCAGTGCTAGCCCGAGGGGGGAGCGGGGGATCACAGATACGCAGTATTTT. It encodes CSASPRGERGITDTQYF. The chain is built from TRBV20-1 and TRBJ2-3, with 8 bases matching TRBD2. Germline V CDR1 and CDR2: DFQATT, SNEGSKA (reference sequence). After removal of 3 bases from V and 2 bases from J, the junction contained 13 bases not matched to a gene. The length of the CDR3 is 17 residues.